One and the same sample provided the 23 T cell receptor beta chains below, sequenced in a study of vaccination effects on CD4 cells after COVID-19. Sequencing in the ViraFEST assay came after antigen-specific CD4+ T cells had been expanded with viral peptide pools, which were used to stimulate PBMC. When around nine days of culture had elapsed, CD4+ T cells were isolated. The infection with SARS-CoV-2 (confirmed by PCR) occurred in this person between March and December 2020. No antigens are known for them. The data were produced by immunoSEQ multiplex PCR, yet TCRdb's version contains in-frame clones alone and is incomplete. This sample has around 47,000 clones, with roughly 65% found just once. Sequenced material: CD4+ T cells from PBMCs cultured with a peptide pool, taken before COVID-19 vaccination. The receptors were gathered from a human donor who had a prior SARS-CoV-2 infection.

V usage is TRBV11-3 and J usage is TRBJ1-6; unclear D gene. CDR1 is SGHNT and CDR2 is YENEEA in the germline V gene. V lost 3 bases and J 5 bases, leaving 8 bases between the germline ends. The CDR3 runs 14 residues. The CDR3, as DNA: TGTGCCAGCAGCTTTAACGGGGATAATTCACCCCTCCACTTT. Translating gives CASSFNGDNSPLHF.

The rearrangement uses TRBV5-1 and TRBJ2-1; 10 bases match TRBD2. There are 17 residues in the CDR3. V gave up 0 bases and J gave up 0 bases; unmatched junction bases: 3. Per the germline V gene, CDR1 is SGHRS and CDR2 is YFSETQ. CDR3 loop: CASSLELAGSSYNEQFF. The CDR3 nucleotides read TGCGCCAGCAGCTTGGAACTAGCGGGGAGCTCCTACAATGAGCAGTTCTTC. The variable domain in full, with the rest retrieved from reference TRBV5-1 and TRBJ2-1, is KAGVTQTPRYLIKTRGQQVTLSCSPISGHRSVSWYQQTPGQGLQFLFEYFSETQRNKGNFPGRFSGRQFSNSRSEMNVSTLELGDSALYLCASSLELAGSSYNEQFFGPGTRLTVL.

V gene TRBV11-3 combines with J gene TRBJ2-3; D remains unclear. This CDR3 contains 16 residues. Trimming left V 0 bases short and J 2 bases short, with 12 bases between. Germline CDR1 SGHNT, CDR2 YENEEA. The CDR3 here is CASSLDVGRITDTQYF. The DNA for the CDR3 is TGTGCCAGCAGCTTAGACGTGGGCCGGATCACAGATACGCAGTATTTT.

This clone occurred a few times. The genes are TRBV30 and TRBJ2-1; D remains unclear. Germline-derived CDR1 and CDR2 are GTSNPN and SVGIG (reference sequence). The CDR3 consists of 12 residues. Trimming cost V 2 bases and J 4 bases, with 6 bases left between them. The CDR3 nucleotides read TGTGCCTGGAGTAGCTCATACAATGAGCAGTTCTTC. Translating gives CAWSSSYNEQFF.

The chain links TRBV10-3 to TRBJ2-7; 11 bases map to TRBD1. The trim removed 4 bases at V and 3 bases at J, leaving 5 bases unmatched. CDR3 length: 15 residues. Germline V CDR1 and CDR2: ENHRY, SYGVKD. CDR3 nucleotides: TGTGCCATCAGTGCCCGGGACAGGGGGTTCTACGAGCAGTACTTC. Amino acids: CAISARDRGFYEQYF.

The V gene is TRBV21-1, the J gene TRBJ2-1; TRBD1, the table's D call, was not compared with the DNA. TRBV21-1 is tagged as a pseudogene. CDR3 length: 12 amino acids. The CDR3 sequence is CASRATANEQFF. The DNA for the CDR3 is TGTGCCAGCAGGGCGACAGCCAATGAGCAGTTCTTC.

This chain joins TRBV3-1 (or the pseudogene TRBV3-2) and TRBJ1-5; tentatively, D is TRBD1 (5 bases). V was pared by 0 bases and J by 2 bases, with 11 bases between. The length of the CDR3 is 16 residues. Germline V gives CDR1 LGHDT, CDR2 YNNKEL (reference sequence). The CDR3 reads CASSQDYTGGNQPQHF. The CDR3 DNA follows: TGTGCCAGCAGCCAAGATTATACAGGCGGCAATCAGCCCCAGCATTTT.

In this sample, this clone turned up a few times. V usage is TRBV2 and J usage is TRBJ1-6, with D perhaps TRBD1 (5 bases). Germline V lookup: CDR1 SNHLY, CDR2 FYNNEI. Trimming removed 4 bases at V and 2 bases at J, with 9 bases between. The CDR3 has 15 amino acids. In nucleotides, the CDR3 is TGTGCCAGCAGTGCGACAGAGCCCTATAATTCACCCCTCCACTTT. Protein: CASSATEPYNSPLHF.

J is TRBJ1-3 and V is TRBV20-1; D is unclear. CDR3 length: 16 residues. The germline CDR1 and CDR2 sequences are DFQATT and SNEGSKA (reference sequence). Deletions cut 3 bases from V and 2 bases from J, with 17 bases between. CDR3 region: CSASSGPGEAGNTIYF. For the CDR3, the DNA is TGCAGTGCTAGTTCTGGGCCGGGTGAGGCTGGAAACACCATATATTTT.

The gene calls are TRBV3-1 (or the pseudogene TRBV3-2) and TRBJ2-7, with D unclear. The germline V gene encodes CDR1 LGHDT and CDR2 YNNKEL (reference sequence). This CDR3 has 14 amino acids. The V and J ends lost 0 bases and 5 bases respectively, with 11 bases between them. CDR3: CASSQDSHTHEQYF. DNA of the CDR3: TGTGCCAGCAGCCAAGATTCACATACCCACGAGCAGTACTTC.

This chain links TRBV18 with TRBJ2-7; 9 bases map to TRBD2. The CDR3 is 17 residues long. Germline-derived CDR1 and CDR2 are KGHSH and LQKENI. V trimming: 3 bases; J trimming: 0 bases; junction bases outside the gene matches: 9. CDR3 in amino acids: CASSPRYSGGNSYEQYF. The CDR3 nucleotides are TGTGCCAGCTCACCCCGGTATAGCGGGGGTAACTCCTACGAGCAGTACTTC. Filled out from reference TRBV18 and TRBJ2-7, the complete variable domain reads NAGVMQNPRHLVRRRGQEARLRCSPMKGHSHVYWYRQLPEEGLKFMVYLQKENIIDESGMPKERFSAEFPKEGPSILRIQQVVRGDSAAYFCASSPRYSGGNSYEQYFGPGTRLTVT.

V and J are TRBV9 and TRBJ2-1, with 14 bases lining up with TRBD2. The CDR3 is 17 amino acids. The V and J ends lost 4 bases and 1 base, in that order; junction bases with no gene match: 4. Germline CDR1 reads SGDLS; CDR2 reads YYNGEE. CDR3 sequence reads: CASSPGTSGGSYNEQFF. CDR3 nucleotide sequence: TGTGCCAGCAGCCCCGGGACTAGCGGGGGATCCTACAATGAGCAGTTCTTC.

The chain couples TRBV5-4 to TRBJ2-7, with TRBD1 identical over 8 bases. This CDR3 contains 14 residues. From germline, CDR1 is SGHNT and CDR2 YYREEE (reference sequence). The J segment lost 5 bases and the V segment lost 1 base, leaving 5 bases of the junction unmatched. The DNA for the CDR3 is TGTGCCAGCAGCTTGAGGCAGGGGGCGAACGAGCAGTACTTC. Translation: CASSLRQGANEQYF.

V gene TRBV24-1 combines with J gene TRBJ2-2, with 9 positions matching TRBD1. Germline V lookup: CDR1 KGHDR, CDR2 SFDVKD. V shed 7 bases and J 5 bases; nucleotides not matched to a gene: 4. There are 14 residues in the CDR3. The CDR3 sequence is CATSGTGKTGELFF. The CDR3 DNA reads as TGTGCCACCAGCGGGACAGGGAAAACCGGGGAGCTGTTTTTT.

The chain links TRBV11-2 to TRBJ2-3; no firm D call. V lost 1 base to trimming and J lost 1 base, with 6 bases between them. Germline values: CDR1 SGHAT, CDR2 FQNNGV. The CDR3 is made up of 14 amino acids. The CDR3 here is CASSLGHRTDTQYF. The CDR3 DNA sequence: TGTGCCAGCAGCTTAGGGCATCGCACAGATACGCAGTATTTT.

This clone counts as medium-sized. The chain links TRBV3-1 (or the pseudogene TRBV3-2) to TRBJ1-6; 9 bases map to TRBD1. CDR1 and CDR2 (germline): LGHDT, YNNKEL (reference sequence). The CDR3 has 15 residues. The V and J ends lost 4 bases and 6 bases, in that order; junction bases with no gene match: 4. The CDR3 sequence: CASSLTGGSNSPLHF. As DNA, the CDR3 is TGTGCCAGCAGCCTTACAGGGGGCTCTAATTCACCCCTCCACTTT.

The chain couples TRBV4-1 to TRBJ1-1, with TRBD1 matching over 8 bases. Germline values: CDR1 MGHRA, CDR2 YSYEKL. This CDR3 is 15 amino acids long. The V segment lost 3 bases and the J segment 1 base; nucleotides outside the gene matches: 4. The CDR3 is CASSHDRGPNTEAFF. The CDR3 nucleotides read TGCGCCAGCAGCCACGACAGGGGCCCGAACACTGAAGCTTTCTTT.

The CDR3 spells CASSQFTYGETQYF. CDR3 DNA sequence: TGTGCCAGCAGCCAATTTACTTATGGAGAGACCCAGTACTTC. The chain is built from TRBV14 and TRBJ2-5; D not resolved. This CDR3 has 14 amino acids. Germline CDR1 reads SGHDN; CDR2 reads FVKESK. The V and J ends lost 2 bases and 4 bases respectively, with 11 bases between them.

This clone was seen only a few times. This chain uses TRBV7-8 with TRBJ1-1; D unclear. The CDR3 is 13 amino acids. From germline, CDR1 is SGHVS and CDR2 FQNEAQ. Trimming stripped 5 bases from V and 4 bases from J, with 11 bases between. CDR3 nucleotides: TGTGCCAGCAGCCGCGTCCGGAGCACTGAAGCTTTCTTT. It is translated as CASSRVRSTEAFF.

The chain carries TRBV5-4 and TRBJ2-7; 7 nucleotides line up with TRBD2. This CDR3 is built from 15 residues. Germline lookup yields CDR1 SGHNT and CDR2 YYREEE (reference sequence). Unmatched junction bases numbered 10, after V lost 4 bases and J lost 3 bases. The CDR3 nucleotides read TGTGCCAGCAGCGTCGACATAGGGACTAACTACGAGCAGTACTTC. Translated, it gives CASSVDIGTNYEQYF.

V usage is TRBV20-1 and J usage is TRBJ2-2, with unresolved D. With 3 bases removed from V and 6 bases from J, the gap between germline ends came to 17 bases. The CDR3 sequence is 15 residues long. Germline V gene data show CDR1 as DFQATT and CDR2 as SNEGSKA (reference sequence). In nucleotides, the CDR3 is TGCAGTGCTAGTCCCCTTGAATTTGTATCCGGGGAGCTGTTTTTT. It encodes CSASPLEFVSGELFF.

J is TRBJ2-3 and V is TRBV5-1, with TRBD2 as a possible D gene (5 bases). The germline V gene has CDR1 SGHRS and CDR2 YFSETQ. Trimming removed 3 bases at V and 5 bases at J, with 19 bases between. The CDR3 spans 16 residues. CDR3 loop: CASSSTPTGKRDTQYF. The CDR3 bases are TGCGCCAGCAGCTCCACCCCGACCGGGAAGAGAGATACGCAGTATTTT.

The V gene is TRBV6-6, the J gene TRBJ2-5; possible D gene TRBD2, 6 bases. CDR1 and CDR2 (germline): MNHNY, SVGAGI (reference sequence). This CDR3 is 13 amino acids long. V lost 8 bases and J 2 bases, leaving 12 bases between the germline ends. The CDR3 sequence: CASGTDLQETQYF. In DNA, the CDR3 is TGTGCCAGCGGGACTGACCTGCAAGAGACCCAGTACTTC.